This T cell receptor beta chain was recorded in a study of identical twins. Findings and limits, study-wide: Twins showed weaker excess sharing in their beta out-of-frame sequences.

TCRdb re-called the 5' RACE reads through MiXCR, storing one row per CDR3 protein. Of some 630,000 distinct CDR3 sequences in the sample, 7.1% were seen once. This clonotype was observed a few times. Antigen specificity is unknown. Trimming removed 10 bases at V and 7 bases at J, with 17 bases between. Germline assignment: CDR1 LNHDA and CDR2 SQIVND (reference sequence). The CDR3 runs 13 residues. These data also formed part of another study, on yellow fever vaccine responses in identical twins.

This clonotype originated in a woman younger than 35 in good health. Sequencing was carried out using PBMCs. The J gene is TRBJ1-5, the V gene TRBV19; TRBD1 is a possible D gene (6 bases). The DNA of the CDR3 is TGTGCCACCGCGGGACACTCAGGACAGCCCCAGCATTTT. Protein sequence: CATAGHSGQPQHF. The full variable domain, completed using reference TRBV19 and TRBJ1-5, is DGGITQSPKYLFRKEGQNVTLSCEQNLNHDAMYWYRQDPGQGLRLIYYSQIVNDFQKGDIAEGYSVSREKKESFPLTVTSAQKNPTAFYLCATAGHSGQPQHFGDGTRLSIL.